Below are 5 T cell receptor beta chains sequenced from a single sample in a study of T cell responses to AZD1222 COVID-19 vaccine. Here immunoSEQ multiplex PCR was the method, and the copy in TCRdb shows in-frame clones only, minus some. The sample comprises 130,000 or so clones, approximately 91% of which are singletons, and 1.1% rests with the top ten. Sequencing used peripheral blood, obtained 28 days after the second AZD1222 dose. The receptors here all came from an adult who received the AZD1222 COVID-19 vaccine.

This clone occurred once. The chain carries TRBV18 and TRBJ2-5; D gene ambiguous. V was trimmed by 3 bases and J by 1 base, leaving 12 bases between them. The CDR3 runs 15 residues. Looked up from germline, CDR1 is KGHSH and CDR2 is LQKENI. Written as DNA, the CDR3 is TGTGCCAGCTCACCCGGTATGAGAGCCCAAGAGACCCAGTACTTC. As protein: CASSPGMRAQETQYF. Supplemented by reference TRBV18 and TRBJ2-5, the full variable domain reads NAGVMQNPRHLVRRRGQEARLRCSPMKGHSHVYWYRQLPEEGLKFMVYLQKENIIDESGMPKERFSAEFPKEGPSILRIQQVVRGDSAAYFCASSPGMRAQETQYFGPGTRLLVL.

The count of this clone is one. V usage is TRBV6-1 and J usage is TRBJ1-6; D might be TRBD1 (5 bases). The ends were cut back, 0 bases at V and 1 base at J, with 10 bases in the middle. This CDR3 is 17 amino acids long. Germline values: CDR1 MNHNS, CDR2 SASEGT. CDR3 sequence: CASSEAVGGSYNSPLHF. The DNA of the CDR3 is TGTGCCAGCAGTGAAGCCGTCGGGGGATCCTATAATTCACCCCTCCACTTT.

The gene calls are TRBV11-2 and TRBJ1-1; D is ambiguous. V lost 2 bases to trimming and J lost 1 base, with 5 bases between them. The CDR3 length is 13 residues. The germline gives CDR1 SGHAT, CDR2 FQNNGV. Here the CDR3 DNA reads TGTGCCAGCAGCTTACTCACGAACACTGAAGCTTTCTTT. Encoded protein: CASSLLTNTEAFF.

V gene TRBV6-5 combines with J gene TRBJ2-7; no definite D call. The CDR3 sequence is 13 residues long. Trimming took 6 bases from V and 2 from J, leaving 11 bases between them. Germline V CDR1 and CDR2: MNHEY, SVGAGI. CDR3 DNA sequence: TGTGCCAGCAGCCCCCTAGGGACCTACGAGCAGTACTTC. Translated, it gives CASSPLGTYEQYF.

V and J are TRBV28 and TRBJ2-7; 9 bases are a match to TRBD2. The CDR3 has 14 amino acids. V lost 2 bases, J lost 6 bases, and 5 bases stayed unmatched. Germline CDR1 MDHEN, CDR2 SYDVKM. The CDR3 DNA sequence: TGTGCCAGCAGTTTAATAGCGGGAGTTTCCGAGCAGTACTTC. Translation: CASSLIAGVSEQYF.